Shown below are 14 T cell receptor beta chains from a single sample sequenced in a study of blood T cell repertoires in COVID-19. Generated by immunoSEQ multiplex PCR, the TCRdb table keeps only in-frame clones and is missing some. Among over 80,000 clones listed, approximately 87% were seen once. Sequenced: peripheral blood. These receptors were taken from a human donor in a cohort sampled during active COVID-19.

The chain links TRBV3-1 (or the pseudogene TRBV3-2) to TRBJ2-3, with D possibly being TRBD1 (7 bases). In germline, CDR1 is LGHDT, CDR2 YNNKEL (reference sequence). The CDR3 spans 16 residues. Trimming cost V 4 bases and J 4 bases, with 18 bases left between them. The CDR3 nucleotides are TGTGCCAGCAGCCCGGTAGGGGGCGGGACCGCAGATACGCAGTATTTT. Its translation is CASSPVGGGTADTQYF.

The V and J genes are TRBV7-3 and TRBJ1-3; tentatively, D is TRBD1 (6 bases). Per germline, CDR1 SGHTA and CDR2 FQGTGA. V was cut by 2 bases and J by 4 bases, with 12 bases left in between. The CDR3 has 15 amino acids. CDR3: CASSLVAGAGNTIYF. As DNA, the CDR3 is TGTGCCAGCAGCTTAGTGGCGGGGGCCGGAAACACCATATATTTT.

The chain links TRBV18 to TRBJ2-2; 10 nucleotides line up with TRBD1. Losses at the gene ends were 4 bases for V and 6 bases for J; bases not matched to a gene: 11. The length of the CDR3 is 17 residues. Germline values: CDR1 KGHSH, CDR2 LQKENI. As DNA, the CDR3 is TGTGCCAGCTCACTTCCGGGACAGGGGTATTCCGCCGGGGAGCTGTTTTTT. Translated, it gives CASSLPGQGYSAGELFF.

The chain combines TRBV29-1 with TRBJ1-4; tentative D call: TRBD1 (5 bases). The CDR3 extends over 12 amino acids. The germline V gene has CDR1 SQVTM and CDR2 ANQGSEA. The V and J ends lost 5 bases and 8 bases respectively, with 12 bases between them. Here the CDR3 reads CSVWQGGEKLFF. The CDR3, as DNA: TGCAGCGTTTGGCAGGGTGGCGAAAAACTGTTTTTT.

The J gene is TRBJ2-3, the V gene TRBV28, with TRBD2 matching 12 bases. V was clipped by 2 bases and J by 5 bases; unmatched bases: 2. The CDR3 has 15 residues. Germline V gene sequence: CDR1 MDHEN, CDR2 SYDVKM. The CDR3 is CASSLASGRGDTQYF. The CDR3 coding sequence is TGTGCCAGCAGTTTAGCTAGCGGGAGGGGAGATACGCAGTATTTT.

V usage is TRBV2 and J usage is TRBJ1-2; TRBD1 matches 10 bases. The CDR3 length is 15 residues. With V trimmed by 6 bases and J by 5 bases, 9 bases remained unmatched. Germline assignment: CDR1 SNHLY and CDR2 FYNNEI. Here the CDR3 DNA reads TGTGCCAGCAGAACCGGGACAGGGGTTCGTTATGGCTACACCTTC. Translated: CASRTGTGVRYGYTF.

CDR3 in DNA: TGTGCCAGCAGCTTAGGGGGTAGCGGTGAGCAGTTCTTC. This codes for CASSLGGSGEQFF. The V gene is TRBV7-2, the J gene TRBJ2-1, with D possibly being TRBD2 (6 bases). CDR1 is SGHTA, CDR2 FQGNSA, per germline. The CDR3 has 13 amino acids. V lost 1 base and J 9 bases, leaving 10 bases between the germline ends.

The chain uses TRBV5-1 and TRBJ2-7; 7 nucleotides match TRBD2. The CDR3 sequence is 15 residues long. V lost 1 base and J lost 0; bases outside the gene matches: 4. Germline CDR1 reads SGHRS; CDR2 reads YFSETQ. DNA of the CDR3: TGCGCCAGCAGCTTGTTGTCGGGAGGCTCCTACGAGCAGTACTTC. As protein: CASSLLSGGSYEQYF.

This chain connects TRBV28 to TRBJ1-3; D remains ambiguous. Germline V CDR1 and CDR2: MDHEN, SYDVKM. The CDR3 consists of 14 residues. V was pared by 7 bases and J by 4 bases, with 14 bases between. CDR3 bases: TGTGCCAGCATCCCGACCGGGATCGGAAACACCATATATTTT. It translates to CASIPTGIGNTIYF.

This chain links TRBV9 with TRBJ2-5; TRBD2 matches at 7 bases. This CDR3 is built from 15 residues. Germline V gene lookup returns CDR1 SGDLS and CDR2 YYNGEE. The junction had 12 bases not matched to a gene; V was cut back by 6 bases and J by 4 bases. The CDR3 loop reads CASTPSGGRGETQYF. The CDR3 nucleotides read TGTGCCAGCACCCCATCTGGCGGGAGAGGAGAGACCCAGTACTTC.

V and J are TRBV18 and TRBJ2-1; 7 bases agree with TRBD1. CDR3 length: 15 amino acids. V shed 3 bases, J shed 5 bases, and the junction held 7 bases outside the gene matches. Germline V lookup: CDR1 KGHSH, CDR2 LQKENI. CDR3 region: CASSPTTGTDNEQFF. CDR3 DNA sequence: TGTGCCAGCTCACCGACCACGGGGACAGACAATGAGCAGTTCTTC. The full variable domain, completed using reference TRBV18 and TRBJ2-1, is NAGVMQNPRHLVRRRGQEARLRCSPMKGHSHVYWYRQLPEEGLKFMVYLQKENIIDESGMPKERFSAEFPKEGPSILRIQQVVRGDSAAYFCASSPTTGTDNEQFFGPGTRLTVL.

This chain uses TRBV4-1 with TRBJ2-3; TRBD2 agrees at 7 bases. The length of the CDR3 is 14 residues. Per the germline V gene, CDR1 is MGHRA and CDR2 is YSYEKL. Trimming removed 5 bases from V and 2 bases from J; junction bases left unmatched: 4. Here the CDR3 DNA reads TGCGCCAGCAGCACCGGGACTAACACAGATACGCAGTATTTT. Its translation: CASSTGTNTDTQYF.

The V and J genes are TRBV27 and TRBJ2-3; possibly TRBD2 for D (6 bases). This CDR3 has 13 amino acids. Germline V gives CDR1 MNHEY, CDR2 SMNVEV (reference sequence). Trimming left V 4 bases short and J 5 bases short, with 10 bases between. The CDR3 DNA is TGTGCCAGCAGTTGGAGGGTTTTAGATACGCAGTATTTT. The encoded protein is CASSWRVLDTQYF.

The chain carries TRBV5-4 and TRBJ1-3, with a weak D call TRBD1 (6 bases). The CDR3 has 14 residues. Deletions cut 0 bases from V and 3 bases from J, with 7 bases between. Germline loops: CDR1 SGHNT, CDR2 YYREEE (reference sequence). CDR3: CASSLGGRGNTIYF. The CDR3 DNA follows: TGTGCCAGCAGCTTGGGGGGGCGTGGAAACACCATATATTTT. The full variable domain, in which reference TRBV5-4 and TRBJ1-3 provide the parts outside the CDR3, is ETGVTQSPTHLIKTRGQQVTLRCSSQSGHNTVSWYQQALGQGPQFIFQYYREEENGRGNFPPRFSGLQFPNYSSELNVNALELDDSALYLCASSLGGRGNTIYFGEGSWLTVV.